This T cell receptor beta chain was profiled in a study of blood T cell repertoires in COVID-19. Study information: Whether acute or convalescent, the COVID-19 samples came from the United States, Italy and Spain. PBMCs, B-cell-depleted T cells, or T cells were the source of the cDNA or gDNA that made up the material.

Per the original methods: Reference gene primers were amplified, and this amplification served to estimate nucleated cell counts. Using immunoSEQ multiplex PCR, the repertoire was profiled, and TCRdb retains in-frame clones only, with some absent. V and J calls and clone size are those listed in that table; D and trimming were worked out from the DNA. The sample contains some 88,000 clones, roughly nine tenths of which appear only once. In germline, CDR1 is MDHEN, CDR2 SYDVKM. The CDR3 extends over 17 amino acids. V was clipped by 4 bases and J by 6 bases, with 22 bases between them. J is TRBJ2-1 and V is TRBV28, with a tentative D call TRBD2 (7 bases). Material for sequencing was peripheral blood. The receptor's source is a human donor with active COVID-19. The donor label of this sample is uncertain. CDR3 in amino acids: CASSSPGGGRLGNEQFF. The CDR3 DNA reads TGTGCCAGCAGTTCCCCGGGGGGCGGTCGATTGGGCAATGAGCAGTTCTTC.